This record looks at one T cell receptor beta chain sequence and its context. Original processing notes: The authors estimated nucleated cell counts from reference gene primer amplification. Clones were read by immunoSEQ multiplex PCR, and TCRdb kept only the in-frame ones, dropping some. The V and J calls and clone size are taken from that table; D and trimming were inferred from the DNA. The table lists hundreds of thousands of clones, roughly 80% of them singletons. The CDR3 covers 12 residues. CDR1 and CDR2 (germline): ENHRY, SYGVKD. Unmatched junction bases numbered 7, after V lost 10 bases and J lost 4 bases. This entry comes from a study of blood T cell repertoires in COVID-19. Enrollees, about 18 to 89 years old, lived in 20 to 25 US areas. Within the 2 weeks before study entry, each person in the exposed group met a COVID-19 case.

This receptor was obtained from a woman aged 50 to 60 who had been exposed to COVID-19. This rearrangement joins TRBV10-3 to TRBJ2-7, with 7 positions matching TRBD1. Sequencing input: PBMCs or T cells enriched from blood (not recorded which). The CDR3 DNA sequence: TGTGCCACCGGGACAGTCAATTACGAGCAGTACTTC. This gives the protein CATGTVNYEQYF.